Listed below are T cell receptor beta chains from one sample, sequenced in a study of CD8+ T cells in alopecia areata. Clones were sequenced by immunoSEQ multiplex PCR, and TCRdb holds only the in-frame ones, with some missing. The sample has around 120,000 clones, around 50% seen once. Material: NKG2D-low CD8+ T cells sorted from blood. These TCRs come from a human donor with alopecia areata. The conserved cysteine and the conserved F or W are not part of the CDR3 here. The size field is filled for only some rows; it gives once, few, many or a size class.

TRBJ2-3,-,TRBV5-1,ASSPSGDLAATDTQY
TRBJ2-7,-,TRBV11-2,ASSPTLAGYEQY
TRBJ2-4,-,TRBV6-5,ASSAHGSGGNIQY
TRBJ2-7,few,TRBV11-2,ASSLGEQY
TRBJ2-2,medium-sized,TRBV28,ASSLGDRETGELF
TRBJ2-7,-,TRBV27,ASSFGPTKQY
TRBJ1-5,-,TRBV27,ASGSASSYSNQPQH
TRBJ2-5,-,TRBV27,ASSLFPEETQY
TRBJ1-1,-,TRBV2,AEPRNRGLPEAF
TRBJ2-6,-,TRBV27,ASSWWDWSSGANVLT
TRBJ2-4,-,TRBV27,ASSSWDRGYNIQY
TRBJ1-1,-,TRBV20-1,SVRRDTEAF
TRBJ1-2,-,TRBV13,ASSLFSRTAYGYT
TRBJ2-2,few,TRBV29-1,SFVGSDTGELF
TRBJ2-1,-,TRBV29-1,SAAEAGGREQF
TRBJ2-7,-,TRBV2,ASSDRTSGREDEQY